Sequencing of this T cell receptor beta chain was carried out in a study of blood T cells in healthy people across ages (dated by TCRdb to about 2015). Regarding the research as a whole: In model experiments, roughly one uniquely barcoded TCR beta cDNA molecule per two T cells was captured by template switching. To track age-related changes in TCR beta repertoire diversity, the study relied on deep sequencing normalized with unique cDNA molecular identifiers. Donors were grouped into four age groups: young (average 16 years), middle-aged (over 35), aged (around 60) and long-lived (approximately 82). Donors of different ages were randomly distributed across sequencing lanes to avoid experimental bias. Using the same blood draw, the study looked at two additional independent replicas of 1 million unique cDNA reads for two donors, one aged 18 to 30 and the other aged 80 or older.

There are 14 amino acids in the CDR3, from cysteine to phenylalanine inclusive. Of all the DNA, just the CDR3 is kept, 42 bases in frame from base 1. CDR1 and CDR2 were assigned from the germline V gene as SGHTA and FQGNSA. Receptor amplification or capture employed 5' RACE. TCRdb records Illumina HiSeq 2500 as the sequencer. A second about 7 to 12 cycle PCR used a sample-barcoded 5' primer and a J-beta primer mix. A unique molecular identifier was introduced onto each TCR beta cDNA molecule by a template-switch 5' adaptor carrying 12 random nucleotides. Each sample yielded at least 3 million CDR3-containing paired-end reads. First-strand cDNA synthesis was performed from all RNA using the Mint cDNA synthesis kit, with priming by a TRBC-specific oligonucleotide. Following uracil-DNA glycosylase treatment, all cDNA underwent a first 18-cycle PCR with the universal primers M1SS and BC2_uni_R. As for the authors' bioinformatics: For normalization, 1 million high-quality reads, each with a distinct molecular identifier, were randomly selected from each sample. Reads sharing molecular identifiers were discarded rather than binned into consensus sequences. MiTCR, with a Q25 quality threshold and the strictest error-elimination algorithm, was used for CDR3 identification, clonotype clustering and error correction. A nonparametric unseen species model with Euler transformation was used to estimate lower-bound total TCR beta diversity. TCRdb itself trimmed the public reads at Q25 with fastp, ran MiXCR and retained productive beta chains. CDR3 protein duplicates are merged, each entry listing the most common genes and DNA. None of the V and J calls come from the authors' own analysis; TCRdb made them. Present in this sample are approximately 1.5 million distinct CDR3 sequences, 42% of which were seen just once. The ten largest clones represent over 3.5% of the sample.

This clonotype has more than one count but fewer than ten. The antigen this receptor binds is unknown. One base away there is no much larger clone; base qualities are not given. The donors were roughly 38 Caucasian individuals from Russia, aged roughly 6 to 100 years, who were systemically healthy. Each donor gave 8 to 10 milliliters of peripheral blood, drawn into EDTA-treated Vacutainer tubes. Ficoll-Paque density-gradient centrifugation was used to isolate PBMCs, with at least 6.5 million per sample. Total RNA, at least 5 micrograms per sample, was extracted from PBMCs with Trizol reagent. Naive CD45RAhigh/CD27high T cell percentages were measured by flow cytometry on a PBMC aliquot from every donor. What the study reported, not specific to this receptor: The long-lived group showed more naive CD4+ T cells, fewer expanded clones and increased TCR diversity than the aged group, suggesting age selection. Because profiling used bulk unsorted PBMCs, naive and antigen-experienced compartments could not be compared conclusively. A strong correlation was found between observed TCR beta diversity and the percentage of naive T cells measured by flow cytometry. As age increased, observed TCR beta diversity per million T cells dropped in a roughly linear way, and a significant reduction was already evident by age 40. The CMV infection status of donors was not known, potentially confounding age-related changes in expanded clonotypes. Estimates of total diversity from one million sequenced T cells were regarded as lower bounds and underestimates.

Sample: blood. This clonotype was obtained from a woman aged 18 to 35 in good health. The rearranged chain carries TRBV7-2 and TRBJ2-7; the D gene identity is not certain. The J call may not be correct, given that the DNA end is closer to TRBJ2-5. The CDR3 amino acid sequence is: CASSFGISQETQYF. The bases are TGTGCCAGCAGCTTCGGCATATCCCAAGAGACCCAGTACTTC.